Following are 29 T cell receptor beta chains from one sample sequenced in a study of Tregs in tolerant kidney transplant recipients. Here immunoSEQ multiplex PCR was the method, and the copy in TCRdb shows in-frame clones only, minus some. The profile covers 15,000 to 19,000 clones, with roughly nine tenths appearing a single time and 10% to 15% taken by the ten largest. Sequencing was carried out using CD8+ T cells from blood. All receptors derive from a human donor in good health.

This chain connects TRBV7-2 to TRBJ2-3, with a weak D call TRBD2 (7 bases). V dropped 4 bases and J dropped 5 bases, with 22 bases sitting between them. Germline V lookup: CDR1 SGHTA, CDR2 FQGNSA. This CDR3 has 17 residues. CDR3 loop: CASSSLRSGGPRDTQYF. Here the CDR3 DNA reads TGTGCCAGCAGCTCCCTTCGGTCCGGGGGGCCAAGAGATACGCAGTATTTT. Combining the CDR3 with reference TRBV7-2 and TRBJ2-3 gives the whole variable domain GAGVSQSPSNKVTEKGKDVELRCDPISGHTALYWYRQSLGQGLEFLIYFQGNSAPDKSGLPSDRFSAERTGGSVSTLTIQRTQQEDSAVYLCASSSLRSGGPRDTQYFGPGTRLTVL.

This chain joins TRBV6-5 and TRBJ1-1, with 8 bases that match TRBD1. CDR1 is MNHEY, CDR2 SVGAGI, per germline. The J segment lost 3 bases and the V segment lost 0 bases, leaving 6 bases of the junction unmatched. This CDR3 has 16 amino acids. CDR3 coding DNA: TGTGCCAGCAGTTACTCGATCGACAGGGGAGACACTGAAGCTTTCTTT. This encodes CASSYSIDRGDTEAFF.

The chain carries TRBV9 and TRBJ2-3; D uncertain. The V gene's germline CDR1 is SGDLS and CDR2 YYNGEE. This CDR3 has 15 residues. The germline V and J ends were trimmed by 2 bases and 0 bases, with 10 bases remaining between them. CDR3 residues: CASSVSGESTDTQYF. CDR3 coding DNA: TGTGCCAGCAGCGTTTCCGGAGAAAGCACAGATACGCAGTATTTT.

V and J are TRBV29-1 and TRBJ1-2; 9 nucleotides line up with TRBD1. This CDR3 is built from 13 residues. Germline V gene data show CDR1 as SQVTM and CDR2 as ANQGSEA. With 6 bases clipped from V and 6 bases from J, the junction kept 8 bases outside the gene matches. The CDR3 nucleotides read TGCAGCGTCTTCACCGGGACAGGGCATGGCTACACCTTC. Protein product: CSVFTGTGHGYTF.

This sequence joins TRBV6-1 and TRBJ1-4; maybe TRBD1 (5 bases). With 8 bases removed from V and 0 bases from J, the gap between germline ends came to 13 bases. Germline CDR1 reads MNHNS; CDR2 reads SASEGT. The CDR3 consists of 15 residues. The CDR3, as DNA: TGTGCCAGCTCCCAATGGGGGGCAACTAATGAAAAACTGTTTTTT. As protein: CASSQWGATNEKLFF.

This clone was recorded once. V usage is TRBV7-9 and J usage is TRBJ2-7; no clear D gene. Per germline, CDR1 SEHNR and CDR2 FQNEAQ (reference sequence). Trimming left V 2 bases short and J 3 bases short, with 5 bases between. This CDR3 comprises 12 residues. CDR3 nucleotides: TGTGCCAGCAGCTTAAGGTACTACGAGCAGTACTTC. Its translation is CASSLRYYEQYF.

The rearrangement joins TRBV2 to TRBJ2-3; 8 positions match TRBD1. In germline, CDR1 is SNHLY, CDR2 FYNNEI. V was pared by 2 bases and J by 4 bases, with 5 bases of the junction left unmatched. CDR3 length: 15 amino acids. CDR3 coding DNA: TGTGCCAGCAGTGAACGCGACAGGGGTTCAGATACGCAGTATTTT. Its translation: CASSERDRGSDTQYF. The whole variable domain, filled in from reference TRBV2 and TRBJ2-3, reads EPEVTQTPSHQVTQMGQEVILRCVPISNHLYFYWYRQILGQKVEFLVSFYNNEISEKSEIFDDQFSVERPDGSNFTLKIRSTKLEDSAMYFCASSERDRGSDTQYFGPGTRLTVL.

The chain recombines TRBV5-6 with TRBJ2-7, with a tentative D call TRBD1 (5 bases). Per germline, CDR1 SGHDT and CDR2 YYEEEE. The V end lost 1 base, the J end lost 5 bases, and 13 bases lay between the germline ends. The CDR3 loop spans 14 amino acids. The CDR3 reads CASSLPRTRDEQYF. The CDR3 region has the DNA TGTGCCAGCAGCTTGCCCAGGACAAGGGACGAGCAGTACTTC.

This sequence joins TRBV19 and TRBJ2-1; 9 positions match TRBD2. Trimming removed 3 bases from V and 8 bases from J; junction bases left unmatched: 8. From germline, CDR1 is LNHDA and CDR2 SQIVND (reference sequence). CDR3 length: 15 amino acids. CDR3 amino acids: CASSMGLAGIYEQFF. Written as DNA, the CDR3 is TGTGCCAGTAGTATGGGGCTAGCGGGAATATATGAGCAGTTCTTC.

The rearrangement joins TRBV7-6 to TRBJ2-3, with TRBD2 identical over 11 bases. This CDR3 has 18 residues. Germline CDR1 is SGHVS and CDR2 is FNYEAQ. With 2 bases clipped from V and 0 bases from J, the junction kept 7 bases outside the gene matches. The CDR3 loop reads CASSLKLAGETSTDTQYF. CDR3 bases: TGTGCCAGCAGCTTAAAACTAGCGGGGGAAACTAGCACAGATACGCAGTATTTT.

V gene TRBV29-1 combines with J gene TRBJ2-1, with TRBD1 as a possible D gene (5 bases). Deletions cut 2 bases from V and 3 bases from J, with 5 bases between. The CDR3 loop spans 12 amino acids. Germline CDR1 is SQVTM and CDR2 is ANQGSEA. The CDR3 DNA reads TGCAGCGTTGAACAGGGCTACAATGAGCAGTTCTTC. Translating it yields CSVEQGYNEQFF.

The rearrangement links TRBV30 to TRBJ1-4, with D perhaps TRBD1 (6 bases). Trimming shortened V by 4 bases and J by 5 bases, and 17 bases separated the two germline ends. Germline V CDR1 and CDR2: GTSNPN, SVGIG (reference sequence). The CDR3 runs to 15 residues. CDR3 in DNA: TGTGCCTGGAAAGCAACAGGGTCTTTGAATGAAAAACTGTTTTTT. Translating gives CAWKATGSLNEKLFF.

The chain has TRBV7-6 and TRBJ2-1; D is possibly TRBD2 (5 bases). The CDR3 has 12 amino acids. Germline V gene sequence: CDR1 SGHVS, CDR2 FNYEAQ. V lost 0 bases to trimming and J lost 8 bases, with 5 bases between them. CDR3 nucleotide sequence: TGTGCCAGCAGCTTAGCGCGGGATGAGCAGTTCTTC. Protein product: CASSLARDEQFF.

The V gene is TRBV4-2, the J gene TRBJ2-2; the D is unclear. Deletions cut 6 bases from V and 4 bases from J, with 21 bases between. Germline loops: CDR1 LGHNA, CDR2 YNFKEQ. The CDR3 is 17 residues long. DNA of the CDR3: TGTGCCAGCAGTAACCGCTACGGCGAGACGATCACCGGGGAGCTGTTTTTT. Translating it yields CASSNRYGETITGELFF.

This sequence joins TRBV30 and TRBJ1-1; TRBD1 agrees at 7 bases. From germline, CDR1 is GTSNPN and CDR2 SVGIG (reference sequence). V lost 2 bases to trimming and J lost 5 bases; unmatched junction nucleotides: 8. This CDR3 region has 14 residues. As DNA, the CDR3 is TGTGCCTGGAGTACCCCCCGCAGGGGGACTGAAGCTTTCTTT. Its translation is CAWSTPRRGTEAFF.

The CDR3 loop is CASSTNTGYREQFF. The CDR3 DNA follows: TGTGCCAGCAGCACAAATACAGGCTACCGTGAGCAGTTCTTC. The chain recombines TRBV7-9 with TRBJ2-1; D possibly corresponds to TRBD1 (5 bases). This CDR3 has 14 amino acids. Germline values: CDR1 SEHNR, CDR2 FQNEAQ (reference sequence). Trimming removed 5 bases from V and 9 bases from J, with 17 bases in between.

This CDR3 is CASSLAGADGYTF. For the CDR3, the DNA is TGTGCCAGCAGCTTAGCAGGGGCGGATGGCTACACCTTC. J is TRBJ1-2 and V is TRBV11-2; possibly TRBD1 for D (6 bases). V was shortened by 1 base and J by 6 bases, with 9 bases between the two germline ends. The CDR3 sequence is 13 residues long. Germline-derived CDR1 and CDR2 are SGHAT and FQNNGV.

The V gene is TRBV30, the J gene TRBJ2-3, with 7 bases identical to TRBD1. Trimming cost V 3 bases and J 5 bases; bases outside gene matches: 14. This CDR3 is 16 amino acids long. CDR1 GTSNPN and CDR2 SVGIG come from the germline V gene (reference sequence). The CDR3 nucleotides are TGTGCCTGGAGCATAGACAGGGTTAGGTTAGGAGATACGCAGTATTTT. As protein: CAWSIDRVRLGDTQYF.

The genes are TRBV4-1 and TRBJ2-5; 12 bases fit TRBD1. The J call may be faulty, since TRBJ2-7 better matches the DNA end. The CDR3 has 15 amino acids. Germline values: CDR1 MGHRA, CDR2 YSYEKL. The CDR3: CASSLGTGGAYEQYF. In DNA, the CDR3 is TGCGCCAGCAGCCTTGGGACAGGGGGCGCGTACGAGCAGTACTTC.

The chain joins TRBV6-6 to TRBJ2-7; D is uncertain. The CDR3 is 13 residues long. V was pared by 4 bases and J by 9 bases, with 16 bases between. Germline V gives CDR1 MNHNY, CDR2 SVGAGI (reference sequence). This CDR3 is CASSSGWAGAQYF. As DNA, the CDR3 is TGTGCCAGCAGTTCCGGGTGGGCCGGCGCGCAGTACTTC.

The chain links TRBV4-2 to TRBJ2-1, with a tentative D call TRBD2 (6 bases). The CDR3 extends over 16 amino acids. V lost 2 bases, J lost 0 bases, and 11 bases lay in between. The germline CDR1 and CDR2 sequences are LGHNA and YNFKEQ. CDR3 in DNA: TGTGCCAGCAGCCAACGTACGGGAGTCTCCTACAATGAGCAGTTCTTC. This sequence encodes CASSQRTGVSYNEQFF.

The chain is built from TRBV4-2 and TRBJ1-1; D perhaps matches TRBD1 (5 bases). The V end was cut by 2 bases, the J end by 1 base, with 8 bases between. The CDR3 extends over 14 amino acids. The germline gives CDR1 LGHNA, CDR2 YNFKEQ. CDR3 nucleotide sequence: TGTGCCAGCAGCCAAATAGGACAGAACACTGAAGCTTTCTTT. This gives the protein CASSQIGQNTEAFF.

V gene TRBV7-3 combines with J gene TRBJ2-7; 12 nucleotides match TRBD2. J gave up 4 bases and V 0 bases, and 4 bases lay outside the gene matches. The CDR3 has 16 amino acids. The germline gives CDR1 SGHTA, CDR2 FQGTGA. CDR3 sequence reads: CASSLTETSGRYEQYF. CDR3 sequence (DNA): TGTGCCAGCAGCTTAACGGAGACTAGCGGGAGATACGAGCAGTACTTC.

J is TRBJ2-5 and V is TRBV6-6; 11 nucleotides align to TRBD1. Germline V CDR1 and CDR2: MNHNY, SVGAGI (reference sequence). This CDR3 contains 15 residues. Trimming cost V 1 base and J 2 bases; bases outside gene matches: 0. The CDR3 protein is CASSYWDRGQETQYF. The CDR3 bases are TGTGCCAGCAGTTACTGGGACAGGGGGCAAGAGACCCAGTACTTC.

The genes are TRBV5-4 and TRBJ2-1; 10 bases line up with TRBD2. This CDR3 contains 19 residues. Germline trimming cut 3 bases from V and 13 bases from J; bases unmatched to any gene: 25. Germline values: CDR1 SGHNT, CDR2 YYREEE (reference sequence). The CDR3 DNA reads as TGTGCCAGCAGCTCCCGGGACGCATGGGGGCTAGCGGGAGCTCGGGGACAGTTCTTC. This gives the protein CASSSRDAWGLAGARGQFF.

V usage is TRBV7-9 and J usage is TRBJ1-1, with D maybe TRBD1 (5 bases). The germline CDR1 and CDR2 sequences are SEHNR and FQNEAQ (reference sequence). The length of the CDR3 is 13 residues. Deletions cut 5 bases from V and 0 bases from J, with 7 bases between. The CDR3 DNA follows: TGTGCCAGCAGCCCGACAGTGAACACTGAAGCTTTCTTT. This encodes CASSPTVNTEAFF.

V gene TRBV6-5 combines with J gene TRBJ1-2; D not resolved. The CDR3 has 13 amino acids. Germline assignment: CDR1 MNHEY and CDR2 SVGAGI. V dropped 2 bases and J dropped 8 bases, with 12 bases sitting between them. CDR3 bases: TGTGCCAGCAGTTACCTGAACGGAATGGGCTACACCTTC. Translating gives CASSYLNGMGYTF.

The chain is built from TRBV11-2 and TRBJ2-5; D gene uncertain. CDR1 is SGHAT, CDR2 FQNNGV, per germline. This CDR3 has 11 residues. The germline V and J ends were trimmed by 2 bases and 4 bases, with 2 bases remaining between them. CDR3: CASSLSETQYF. The CDR3 coding sequence is TGTGCCAGCAGCTTATCAGAGACCCAGTACTTC.

This clone is medium-sized. Other DNA sequences of this sample code for an identical CDR3. The chain joins TRBV4-1 to TRBJ2-2; no firm D call. Germline V gene data show CDR1 as MGHRA and CDR2 as YSYEKL. Trimming removed 4 bases at V and 5 bases at J, with 5 bases between. This CDR3 contains 12 residues. The CDR3 DNA is TGCGCCAGCAGCCCGTTGACCGGGGAGCTGTTTTTT. Residues: CASSPLTGELFF.